A single sample is the source of the 17 T cell receptor beta chains below, sequenced in a study of CD8 T cells in Susac syndrome. Random hexamers were used to reverse transcribe the RNA input (about 0.45 to 1 ug). TCRdb processed the immunoSEQ multiplex PCR reads anew with MiXCR; each CDR3 protein has one entry. Among fewer than 300,000 distinct CDR3 sequences listed, roughly 85% were seen once. The sample was CD8+ T cells from PBMCs. The origin of the receptors is a human donor with multiple sclerosis.

The chain couples TRBV28 to TRBJ2-3; 12 positions match TRBD2. V trimming: 4 bases; J trimming: 4 bases; junction bases outside the gene matches: 6. This CDR3 has 16 amino acids. The germline CDR1 and CDR2 sequences are MDHEN and SYDVKM. CDR3 sequence: CASSYGLAGPADTQYF. CDR3 coding DNA: TGTGCCAGCAGTTACGGACTAGCGGGACCCGCAGATACGCAGTATTTT. The entire variable domain, with the rest obtained from reference TRBV28 and TRBJ2-3, is as follows: DVKVTQSSRYLVKRTGEKVFLECVQDMDHENMFWYRQDPGLGLRLIYFSYDVKMKEKGDIPEGYSVSREKKERFSLILESASTNQTSMYLCASSYGLAGPADTQYFGPGTRLTVL.

The chain is built from TRBV11-2 and TRBJ2-1; 10 nucleotides align to TRBD2. V shed 5 bases, J shed 4 bases, and the junction held 11 bases outside the gene matches. Germline CDR1 is SGHAT and CDR2 is FQNNGV. CDR3 size: 17 residues. DNA for the CDR3: TGTGCCAGCAGCGAAGAGCGACTAGCGGGCGCATACAATGAGCAGTTCTTC. Translation gives CASSEERLAGAYNEQFF.

This rearrangement joins TRBV5-4 to TRBJ2-7; TRBD2 matches 8 bases. Trimming cost V 3 bases and J 2 bases; bases outside gene matches: 10. This CDR3 has 16 residues. Germline V gene data show CDR1 as SGHNT and CDR2 as YYREEE (reference sequence). CDR3 region: CASSSLTSEQPYEQYF. Here the CDR3 DNA reads TGTGCCAGCAGCTCCTTGACTAGCGAACAGCCCTACGAGCAGTACTTC.

This rearrangement joins TRBV27 to TRBJ1-5; 7 bases are shared with TRBD1. With 5 bases clipped from V and 0 bases from J, the junction kept 7 bases outside the gene matches. CDR1 and CDR2 (germline): MNHEY, SMNVEV (reference sequence). This CDR3 has 16 residues. Written as DNA, the CDR3 is TGTGCCAGCAGTCCCTCACAGGGGCCTAGCAATCAGCCCCAGCATTTT. This gives the protein CASSPSQGPSNQPQHF.

The chain employs TRBV6-5 and TRBJ2-1; D unresolved. V shed 5 bases and J shed 8 bases, with 19 bases lying between them. The CDR3 spans 15 residues. Per germline, CDR1 MNHEY and CDR2 SVGAGI. The CDR3 region has the DNA TGTGCCAGCAGTCCGATGCTCCAGAACATCGATGAGCAGTTCTTC. Encoded protein: CASSPMLQNIDEQFF.

The chain employs TRBV16 and TRBJ1-2; D gene uncertain. The germline V and J ends were trimmed by 1 base and 3 bases, with 6 bases remaining between them. This CDR3 spans 13 amino acids. CDR1 is KGHSY and CDR2 is FQNENV in the germline V gene. The CDR3 region has the DNA TGTGCCAGCAGCCAATTTCTGGACTATGGCTACACCTTC. The encoded protein is CASSQFLDYGYTF.

The chain employs TRBV18 and TRBJ2-1; D call uncertain. This CDR3 is built from 16 residues. The V gene lost 2 bases and the J gene lost 4 bases, with 15 bases spanning the gap. Germline CDR1 reads KGHSH; CDR2 reads LQKENI. CDR3 in amino acids: CASSPEKARDYNEQFF. In DNA, the CDR3 is TGTGCCAGCTCACCAGAAAAGGCCCGCGATTACAATGAGCAGTTCTTC.

The chain employs TRBV4-1 and TRBJ2-1, with a weak D call TRBD1 (5 bases). V lost 3 bases and J 2 bases, leaving 23 bases between the germline ends. CDR3 length: 19 amino acids. CDR1 and CDR2 from the germline V gene are MGHRA and YSYEKL. The DNA of the CDR3 is TGCGCCAGCAGCCAGATAAAAGGGGCTAGTCCCCTTCCCTACAATGAGCAGTTCTTC. It is translated as CASSQIKGASPLPYNEQFF.

V and J are TRBV27 and TRBJ1-5; 7 nucleotides line up with TRBD1. CDR1 and CDR2 (germline): MNHEY, SMNVEV (reference sequence). This CDR3 has 12 residues. V was pared by 6 bases and J by 6 bases, with 2 bases of the junction left unmatched. DNA of the CDR3: TGTGCCAGCAGGGCAGGGGGTCAGCCCCAGCATTTT. It is translated as CASRAGGQPQHF.

The chain employs TRBV18 and TRBJ2-1, with D perhaps TRBD2 (6 bases). CDR1 is KGHSH and CDR2 is LQKENI in the germline V gene. This CDR3 spans 15 amino acids. Trimming cost V 0 bases and J 2 bases, with 8 bases left between them. The CDR3 spells CASSPPASAYNEQFF. CDR3 bases: TGTGCCAGCTCACCACCGGCTAGCGCCTACAATGAGCAGTTCTTC.

The CDR3 is CASASLPSNYGYTF. The CDR3 DNA reads TGTGCCAGCGCTTCGCTCCCGTCTAACTATGGCTACACCTTC. This sequence joins TRBV12-3 or TRBV12-4 and TRBJ1-2; D not resolved. There are 14 residues in the CDR3. The ends were cut back, 8 bases at V and 0 bases at J, with 13 bases in the middle.

The V call is TRBV19, the J call TRBJ1-5; possibly TRBD1 for D (6 bases). This CDR3 spans 17 amino acids. Trimming took 0 bases from V and 5 from J, leaving 17 bases between them. Germline CDR1 is LNHDA and CDR2 is SQIVND (reference sequence). The CDR3 sequence is CASSIDSTGWRDQPQHF. CDR3 coding DNA: TGTGCCAGTAGTATAGACTCGACAGGCTGGAGGGATCAGCCCCAGCATTTT.

V gene TRBV27 combines with J gene TRBJ2-1; 9 bases agree with TRBD2. The CDR3 covers 16 residues. V dropped 11 bases and J dropped 6; count of bases not matched to a gene: 17. CDR1 and CDR2 from the germline V gene are MNHEY and SMNVEV (reference sequence). The CDR3 here is CASSGVGDSQGNEQFF. Written as DNA, the CDR3 is TGTGCCTCTAGCGGGGTTGGTGATTCCCAAGGCAATGAGCAGTTCTTC.

J is TRBJ2-1 and V is TRBV7-9; D not resolved. Germline values: CDR1 SEHNR, CDR2 FQNEAQ (reference sequence). This CDR3 is 15 amino acids long. Trimming pared 1 base from V and 1 base from J, leaving 8 bases between. This chain's CDR3 is CASSLVSVSYNEQFF. The CDR3, as DNA: TGTGCCAGCAGCTTAGTGAGCGTTTCCTACAATGAGCAGTTCTTC.

In its sample, this clonotype was seen a few times. Germline is not matched at one junction end, which may reflect a read error. The chain carries TRBV7-7 and TRBJ1-3; 7 positions match TRBD1. CDR3 length: 15 amino acids. From germline, CDR1 is SSHAT and CDR2 FNYEAQ (reference sequence). The CDR3 is CASSPGTASGNTIYF. CDR3 sequence (DNA): TGTGCTAGCAGCCCCGGGACAGCCTCTGGAAACACCATATATTTT.

The rearrangement links TRBV19 to TRBJ1-2; perhaps TRBD1 as D (6 bases). The CDR3 has 14 amino acids. Germline loops: CDR1 LNHDA, CDR2 SQIVND (reference sequence). V gave up 3 bases and J gave up 3 bases, with 11 bases separating them. CDR3 nucleotides: TGTGCCAGTAGTATCACAGGGCAGGACTATGGCTACACCTTC. Its protein product is CASSITGQDYGYTF.

This chain links TRBV2 with TRBJ2-1, with D hard to call. The CDR3 has 12 residues. V was clipped by 8 bases and J by 6 bases, with 11 bases between them. CDR1 is SNHLY, CDR2 FYNNEI, per germline. The CDR3 is CASVITRNEQFF. Written as DNA, the CDR3 is TGTGCCAGCGTCATCACACGCAATGAGCAGTTCTTC. Filled out from reference TRBV2 and TRBJ2-1, the complete variable domain reads EPEVTQTPSHQVTQMGQEVILRCVPISNHLYFYWYRQILGQKVEFLVSFYNNEISEKSEIFDDQFSVERPDGSNFTLKIRSTKLEDSAMYFCASVITRNEQFFGPGTRLTVL.